The 26 T cell receptor beta chains below come from one sample, sequenced in a study of blood T cell repertoires in COVID-19. Produced via immunoSEQ multiplex PCR; TCRdb's table is partial and in-frame only. The sample records under 250,000 clones, approximately 85% being singletons. What was sequenced was peripheral blood. The source of these receptors is a man aged 50 to 60 with acute or convalescent COVID-19.

CDR3 coding DNA: TGTGCCAGCAGCTTATATCTCGGAGCAACTAATGAAAAACTGTTTTTT. It codes for CASSLYLGATNEKLFF. The chain uses TRBV7-9 and TRBJ1-4; no reliable D call. The germline V gene has CDR1 SEHNR and CDR2 FQNEAQ (reference sequence). The CDR3 is 16 residues long. V was shortened by 2 bases and J by 0 bases, with 10 bases between the two germline ends.

The CDR3 DNA sequence: TGTGCCAGTACGCTCGGTAACTATGGCTACACCTTC. This sequence encodes CASTLGNYGYTF. This chain links TRBV19 with TRBJ1-2, with unresolved D. The V gene lost 7 bases and the J gene lost 1 base, with 7 bases spanning the gap. Germline CDR1 is LNHDA and CDR2 is SQIVND (reference sequence). The CDR3 totals 12 residues.

The rearrangement joins TRBV28 to TRBJ2-7, with D uncertain. This CDR3 has 11 amino acids. In germline, CDR1 is MDHEN, CDR2 SYDVKM. V lost 6 bases and J 1 base, leaving 4 bases between the germline ends. The CDR3 loop reads CASSRSYEQYF. CDR3 coding DNA: TGTGCCAGCAGCCGGTCCTACGAGCAGTACTTC.

This clone was picked up one time. This chain uses TRBV5-6 with TRBJ1-5; tentatively, D is TRBD1 (5 bases). There are 16 residues in the CDR3. The germline gives CDR1 SGHDT, CDR2 YYEEEE. V lost 1 base, J lost 1 base, and 12 bases lay in between. CDR3 DNA: TGTGCCAGCAGCTTGTGGGGGGAGGCGAGCAATCAGCCCCAGCATTTT. Its translation: CASSLWGEASNQPQHF.

The chain joins TRBV7-6 to TRBJ1-2; 7 positions match TRBD1. The CDR3 extends over 15 amino acids. Germline V lookup: CDR1 SGHVS, CDR2 FNYEAQ. J gave up 4 bases and V 1 base, and 6 bases lay outside the gene matches. The CDR3 loop reads CASSLGPTGAYGYTF. CDR3 bases: TGTGCCAGCAGCTTAGGTCCTACAGGGGCCTATGGCTACACCTTC.

A single count supports this clone. This chain joins TRBV29-1 and TRBJ1-2; 10 bases agree with TRBD1. Trimming cost V 6 bases and J 4 bases; bases outside gene matches: 5. Germline CDR1 is SQVTM and CDR2 is ANQGSEA. The CDR3 length is 13 residues. The DNA for the CDR3 is TGCAGCGTCGGGACAGGGGATTTCTATGGCTACACCTTC. Translated, it gives CSVGTGDFYGYTF.

The V call is TRBV27, the J call TRBJ2-3; possible D gene TRBD2, 5 bases. Germline values: CDR1 MNHEY, CDR2 SMNVEV (reference sequence). V lost 10 bases and J 0 bases, leaving 20 bases between the germline ends. The CDR3 runs 16 residues. The CDR3 here is CATRLREGFSTDTQYF. CDR3 coding DNA: TGTGCCACCCGGCTAAGAGAGGGATTTAGCACAGATACGCAGTATTTT.

J is TRBJ2-1 and V is TRBV6-1; 12 bases are shared with TRBD2. V shed 2 bases and J 9 bases; nucleotides not matched to a gene: 5. Germline V gene data show CDR1 as MNHNS and CDR2 as SASEGT. This CDR3 comprises 15 residues. The CDR3 region is CASSESLAGGSEQFF. CDR3 sequence (DNA): TGTGCCAGCAGTGAATCTCTAGCGGGAGGGTCTGAGCAGTTCTTC.

This chain joins TRBV11-3 and TRBJ1-2; no reliable D call. This CDR3 spans 13 amino acids. Germline values: CDR1 SGHNT, CDR2 YENEEA. Trimming shortened V by 1 base and J by 8 bases, and 11 bases separated the two germline ends. The CDR3 DNA reads as TGTGCCAGCAGCTTAGTCCCGACTCAAGGCTACACCTTC. It yields the protein CASSLVPTQGYTF. Together with reference TRBV11-3 and TRBJ1-2, the CDR3 gives the full variable domain: EAGVVQSPRYKIIEKKQPVAFWCNPISGHNTLYWYLQNLGQGPELLIRYENEEAVDDSQLPKDRFSAERLKGVDSTLKIQPAELGDSAVYLCASSLVPTQGYTFGSGTRLTVV.

The rearrangement uses TRBV12-3 or TRBV12-4 and TRBJ1-2; perhaps TRBD1 as D (5 bases). Trimming removed 6 bases at V and 1 base at J, with 9 bases between. CDR3 length: 13 amino acids. This CDR3 reads CASRGGYNYGYTF. The CDR3 region has the DNA TGTGCCAGCAGGGGGGGATATAACTATGGCTACACCTTC.

This clone appeared a few times. The rearrangement uses TRBV6-6 and TRBJ1-2, with a weak D call TRBD1 (6 bases). V was trimmed by 5 bases and J by 4 bases, leaving 23 bases between them. Germline assignment: CDR1 MNHNY and CDR2 SVGAGI (reference sequence). The CDR3 covers 17 residues. DNA for the CDR3: TGTGCCAGCAGTCCGACAGGTCCCGCAAGTGGGTTCTATGGCTACACCTTC. This gives the protein CASSPTGPASGFYGYTF.

This chain joins TRBV2 and TRBJ2-7; 9 nucleotides match TRBD1. Germline CDR1 reads SNHLY; CDR2 reads FYNNEI. V lost 2 bases to trimming and J lost 4 bases; unmatched junction nucleotides: 3. This CDR3 contains 14 residues. Here the CDR3 DNA reads TGTGCCAGCAGTGAAACGGGACAGGGATACGAGCAGTACTTC. This gives the protein CASSETGQGYEQYF. Together with reference TRBV2 and TRBJ2-7, the CDR3 gives the full variable domain: EPEVTQTPSHQVTQMGQEVILRCVPISNHLYFYWYRQILGQKVEFLVSFYNNEISEKSEIFDDQFSVERPDGSNFTLKIRSTKLEDSAMYFCASSETGQGYEQYFGPGTRLTVT.

The rearrangement uses TRBV4-2 and TRBJ1-5; D uncertain. Trimming took off 0 bases at V and 4 bases at J, with 7 bases between the two ends. The germline CDR1 and CDR2 sequences are LGHNA and YNFKEQ. This CDR3 has 14 residues. CDR3 DNA: TGTGCCAGCAGCCAAGATAGAAGAAATCAGCCCCAGCATTTT. It encodes CASSQDRRNQPQHF.

The chain links TRBV7-6 to TRBJ2-7; TRBD2 matches at 10 bases. This CDR3 comprises 15 residues. Germline CDR1 reads SGHVS; CDR2 reads FNYEAQ. V was clipped by 5 bases and J by 6 bases; unmatched bases: 10. Written as DNA, the CDR3 is TGTGCCAGCAGCCCCCGAGAGCGGGGGGGCGTCGAGCAGTACTTC. The encoded protein is CASSPRERGGVEQYF. Together with reference TRBV7-6 and TRBJ2-7, the CDR3 gives the full variable domain: GAGVSQSPRYKVTKRGQDVALRCDPISGHVSLYWYRQALGQGPEFLTYFNYEAQQDKSGLPNDRFSAERPEGSISTLTIQRTEQRDSAMYRCASSPRERGGVEQYFGPGTRLTVT.

This clone was seen once. The CDR3 DNA is TGTGCCAGCAGCGGGTGGGCCAAAAACATTCAGTACTTC. Amino acids: CASSGWAKNIQYF. This chain connects TRBV6-5 to TRBJ2-4; D is unclear. Between the trimmed V and J ends, which lost 6 bases and 1 base, there was a span of 7 bases. The CDR3 extends over 13 amino acids. Germline CDR1 and CDR2: MNHEY and SVGAGI.

This clone was seen a single time. DNA for the CDR3: TGTGCCTCCTGGCCCGGGAAGGATGGCTACACCTTC. Translation: CASWPGKDGYTF. V gene TRBV30 combines with J gene TRBJ1-2; D remains ambiguous. This CDR3 is 12 amino acids long. Deletions cut 7 bases from V and 6 bases from J, with 15 bases between. Looked up from germline, CDR1 is GTSNPN and CDR2 is SVGIG (reference sequence).

This clone was seen once. This rearrangement joins TRBV5-1 to TRBJ1-6, with D possibly being TRBD1 (5 bases). Germline CDR1 is SGHRS and CDR2 is YFSETQ. This CDR3 is 13 amino acids long. V lost 3 bases, J lost 5 bases, and 6 bases lay in between. CDR3 protein: CASSWGDNSPLHF. The CDR3 bases are TGCGCCAGCAGCTGGGGGGATAATTCACCCCTCCACTTT. Filled out from reference TRBV5-1 and TRBJ1-6, the complete variable domain reads KAGVTQTPRYLIKTRGQQVTLSCSPISGHRSVSWYQQTPGQGLQFLFEYFSETQRNKGNFPGRFSGRQFSNSRSEMNVSTLELGDSALYLCASSWGDNSPLHFGNGTRLTVT.

The chain joins TRBV6-4 to TRBJ2-3; 9 bases align to TRBD1. With V trimmed by 5 bases and J by 3 bases, 6 bases remained unmatched. The V gene's germline CDR1 is MRHNA and CDR2 SNTAGT. This CDR3 is built from 15 residues. The CDR3 here is CASSQQTGGTDTQYF. The CDR3 DNA sequence: TGTGCCAGCAGTCAACAGACAGGGGGAACAGATACGCAGTATTTT.

The chain joins TRBV7-3 to TRBJ1-6, with a tentative D call TRBD1 (6 bases). V lost 1 base and J 10 bases, leaving 8 bases between the germline ends. This CDR3 region has 13 residues. Germline-derived CDR1 and CDR2 are SGHTA and FQGTGA. CDR3 loop: CASSLKQGSPLHF. CDR3 sequence (DNA): TGTGCCAGCAGCTTAAAACAGGGATCACCCCTCCACTTT.

J is TRBJ2-1 and V is TRBV9; TRBD2 might be the D (6 bases). Deletions cut 6 bases from V and 5 bases from J, with 24 bases between. The CDR3 contains 17 residues. In germline, CDR1 is SGDLS, CDR2 YYNGEE. CDR3 DNA sequence: TGTGCCAGCAACCCCTACGGACCCGCGGGAAGCAACAATGAGCAGTTCTTC. Amino acids: CASNPYGPAGSNNEQFF.

The chain has TRBV19 and TRBJ1-4; 11 nucleotides align to TRBD1. The CDR3 contains 16 residues. The junction had 9 bases not matched to a gene; V was cut back by 7 bases and J by 5 bases. CDR1 and CDR2 from the germline V gene are LNHDA and SQIVND (reference sequence). This chain's CDR3 is CASTRGQGGENEKLFF. Written as DNA, the CDR3 is TGTGCCAGTACCCGGGGACAGGGGGGAGAGAATGAAAAACTGTTTTTT.

This chain joins TRBV10-3 and TRBJ1-2, with 10 bases identical to TRBD1. This CDR3 is 15 amino acids long. Germline trimming cut 11 bases from V and 7 bases from J; bases unmatched to any gene: 16. Germline V gives CDR1 ENHRY, CDR2 SYGVKD. The CDR3 protein is CAAWGGTGDFGGYTF. DNA for the CDR3: TGTGCCGCCTGGGGAGGGACAGGGGATTTCGGTGGCTACACCTTC.

The V call is TRBV5-4, the J call TRBJ2-3, with TRBD1 matching over 11 bases. Germline V lookup: CDR1 SGHNT, CDR2 YYREEE (reference sequence). CDR3 length: 15 residues. Trimming cost V 3 bases and J 6 bases; bases outside gene matches: 6. The CDR3 loop reads CASSSRTGGWDTQYF. Here the CDR3 DNA reads TGTGCCAGCAGCTCGCGGACAGGGGGCTGGGATACGCAGTATTTT.

V usage is TRBV2 and J usage is TRBJ1-1, with 8 bases fitting TRBD1. This CDR3 is built from 14 residues. The junction had 2 bases not matched to a gene; V was cut back by 4 bases and J by 1 base. Germline CDR1 is SNHLY and CDR2 is FYNNEI. The chain's CDR3 is CASSGTGGNTEAFF. The CDR3 bases are TGTGCCAGCAGTGGCACAGGGGGGAACACTGAAGCTTTCTTT.

This clone was found a few times. The chain recombines TRBV7-9 with TRBJ2-7, with D perhaps TRBD2 (5 bases). Germline-derived CDR1 and CDR2 are SEHNR and FQNEAQ (reference sequence). V was cut by 3 bases and J by 4 bases, with 13 bases left in between. The CDR3 is 14 residues long. The CDR3 spells CASSFLARGYEQYF. The CDR3, as DNA: TGTGCCAGCAGCTTCCTGGCCCGGGGTTACGAGCAGTACTTC.

The gene calls are TRBV30 and TRBJ2-5; 8 positions match TRBD1. Germline CDR1 reads GTSNPN; CDR2 reads SVGIG (reference sequence). This CDR3 comprises 13 residues. Trimming at V came to 1 base and at J to 5 bases, leaving 3 bases not matched to a gene. CDR3 protein: CAWSEDRVETQYF. Written as DNA, the CDR3 is TGTGCCTGGAGTGAGGACAGGGTTGAGACCCAGTACTTC.